Sequencing of this T cell receptor beta chain was carried out in a study of regulatory T cells in long-lasting Graves disease. The study, taken as a whole, reports: What was studied was peripheral blood only, and not thyroid tissue. Persistent disease samples used TRBV28, TRBJ1-2 and TRBJ2-5 preferentially.

This CDR3 has 14 residues. CDR1 is MNHNS and CDR2 is SASEGT in the germline V gene. The V end lost 7 bases, the J end lost 9 bases, and 19 bases lay between the germline ends. Time point described: newly diagnosed GD, antithyroid drugs for less than 3 months. The TCR library was prepared using RNA isolated from PBMCs. CDR3 regions were amplified by Arm-PCR using iRepertoire HTBI primers to build TCR beta libraries. TCRdb used MiXCR to reprocess the multiplex PCR reads, holding one entry per CDR3 protein. Of fewer than 350,000 distinct CDR3 sequences listed, 18% are singletons. Many counts were recorded for this clonotype. The antigen is undetermined.

The chain recombines TRBV6-1 with TRBJ2-1, with no clear D. Sequenced here: peripheral blood mononuclear cells (PBMCs), sampled at new diagnosis, from a patient treated with antithyroid drugs. The TCR comes from a female donor with Graves disease. The CDR3 nucleotides are TGTGCCAGCATTCATTTTCTAAGCGAAGTTGAGCAGTTCTTC. Protein product: CASIHFLSEVEQFF.